This T cell receptor beta chain was obtained from a study of shared clonotypes between healthy human individuals. The donor population consisted of healthy HIV-negative adults with no recent acute infections or vaccinations. Only Caucasian adults living in Nashville, Tennessee made up the donor group. Germline loops: CDR1 KGHSH, CDR2 LQKENI. The junction had 6 bases not matched to a gene; V was cut back by 3 bases and J by 6 bases. This CDR3 comprises 14 residues. General study findings and limits: Rarefaction showed sorted-subset sequencing was incomplete despite large depth.

The method was immunoSEQ multiplex PCR; TCRdb's version includes in-frame clones alone and lacks a portion of them. The profile shows about 1 million clones, around 78% of them singletons. For this clone: As yet, its antigen is unknown.

The V call is TRBV18, the J call TRBJ1-1, with 8 positions matching TRBD1. Input material: memory CD4+ T cells from PBMCs. Specified subset: CD45RA-negative fraction. The sequence was collected from a man aged 18 to 35 in good health. Some clones in this sample may be carry-over from other donors' samples. The CDR3 bases are TGTGCCAGCTCACCTGCGGCAGGGGGCTCTGAAGCTTTCTTT. Encoded protein: CASSPAAGGSEAFF.